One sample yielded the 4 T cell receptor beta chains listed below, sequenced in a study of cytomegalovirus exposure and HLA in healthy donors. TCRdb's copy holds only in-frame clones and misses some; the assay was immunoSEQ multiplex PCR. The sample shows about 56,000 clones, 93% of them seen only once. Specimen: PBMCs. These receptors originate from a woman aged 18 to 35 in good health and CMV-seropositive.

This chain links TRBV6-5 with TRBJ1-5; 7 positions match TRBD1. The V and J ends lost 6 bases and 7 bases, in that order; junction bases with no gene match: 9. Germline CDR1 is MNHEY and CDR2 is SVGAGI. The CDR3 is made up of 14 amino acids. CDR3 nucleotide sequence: TGTGCCAGCAGCAGTAGACAGGGAGCCCAGCCCCAGCATTTT. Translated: CASSSRQGAQPQHF.

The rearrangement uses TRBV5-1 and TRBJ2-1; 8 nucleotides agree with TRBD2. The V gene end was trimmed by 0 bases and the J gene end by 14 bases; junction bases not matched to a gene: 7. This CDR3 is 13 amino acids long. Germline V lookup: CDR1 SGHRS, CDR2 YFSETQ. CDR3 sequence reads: CASSLDAGTREFF. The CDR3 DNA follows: TGCGCCAGCAGCTTGGACGCCGGGACTAGGGAGTTCTTC.

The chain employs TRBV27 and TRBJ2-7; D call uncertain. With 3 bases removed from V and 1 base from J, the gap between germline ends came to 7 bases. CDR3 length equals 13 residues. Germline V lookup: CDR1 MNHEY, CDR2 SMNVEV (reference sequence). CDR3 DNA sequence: TGTGCCAGCAGTTTGGCTAGATCCTACGAGCAGTACTTC. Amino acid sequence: CASSLARSYEQYF.

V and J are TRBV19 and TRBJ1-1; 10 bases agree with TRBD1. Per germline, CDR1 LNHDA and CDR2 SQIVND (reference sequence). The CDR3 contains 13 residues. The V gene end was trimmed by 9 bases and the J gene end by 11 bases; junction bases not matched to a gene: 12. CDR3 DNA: TGTGCCAGCTGGGACAGGGGACCAGGGAGGGCTTTCTTT. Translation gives CASWDRGPGRAFF.